The sequence of this T cell receptor (beta chain) was determined in a study of identical twins. Broader study findings: Fewer insertions marked abundant cord blood beta clonotypes; young adult naive trended weakly, memory not at all.

Worth noting for this clonotype: Its antigen is not known.

No donor was unhealthy or non-Caucasian. One entry per CDR3 protein results from TCRdb running MiXCR on the 5' RACE reads. Of 1.5 million to 2 million distinct CDR3 sequences in the sample, around 33% are singletons; the top ten hold under 0.35%. V trimming: 3 bases; J trimming: 3 bases; junction bases outside the gene matches: 4. The CDR3 runs 14 residues. Germline loops: CDR1 SGHDN, CDR2 FVKESK. V usage is TRBV14 and J usage is TRBJ2-5, with 7 bases aligning to TRBD1. The clonotype was recovered from a newborn girl in good health. Sequences were obtained from cord blood. The CDR3 DNA is TGTGCCAGCAGCCACGGGGACAGTGAAGAGACCCAGTACTTC. Residues: CASSHGDSEETQYF.